Included here is one TCR beta chain sequence, with context. Antigen unknown. These data come from a study of beta chain features in type 1 diabetes. Study-wide results and limits: When Type 1 diabetes patients were examined, their TCRB CDR3s proved moderately but significantly shorter in all four CD4+ subsets.

The germline gives CDR1 SGHDT, CDR2 YYEEEE. The CDR3 totals 17 residues. The V and J ends lost 1 base and 5 bases respectively, with 21 bases between them. Sequenced material consisted of expressed TCRB transcripts (all of the isolated RNA was reverse transcribed). Method: immunoSEQ multiplex PCR; TCRdb's copy keeps in-frame clones and lacks some. The sample carries 300,000 to 400,000 clones, less than 15% recorded once. The chain combines TRBV5-6 with TRBJ2-5; possibly TRBD1 for D (6 bases). The source of this sequence is a woman aged 18-30 years with type 1 diabetes. Input material: naive CD4+ T cells from blood. The CDR3 region is CASSLIQGSPPRETQYF. The CDR3 bases are TGTGCCAGCAGCTTGATACAGGGCTCCCCCCCAAGGGAGACCCAGTACTTC.